This T cell receptor (beta chain) is drawn from a study of cytomegalovirus exposure and HLA in healthy donors. It was with 60 Vbeta and 13 Jbeta primers that the PCR ran. Generated by immunoSEQ multiplex PCR, the TCRdb table keeps only in-frame clones and is missing some. The sample records about 240,000 clones, about 80% being singletons. Specimen: PBMCs. The receptor was derived from a woman aged 55-75 years in good health and CMV-seropositive.

CDR3 sequence reads: CASSPRAVGTEAFF. In DNA, the CDR3 is TGCGCCAGCAGCCCCAGGGCTGTCGGGACTGAAGCTTTCTTT. J is TRBJ1-1 and V is TRBV4-1; D may be TRBD1 (5 bases). The germline V and J ends were trimmed by 4 bases and 5 bases, with 14 bases remaining between them. The length of the CDR3 is 14 residues. Germline V lookup: CDR1 MGHRA, CDR2 YSYEKL.